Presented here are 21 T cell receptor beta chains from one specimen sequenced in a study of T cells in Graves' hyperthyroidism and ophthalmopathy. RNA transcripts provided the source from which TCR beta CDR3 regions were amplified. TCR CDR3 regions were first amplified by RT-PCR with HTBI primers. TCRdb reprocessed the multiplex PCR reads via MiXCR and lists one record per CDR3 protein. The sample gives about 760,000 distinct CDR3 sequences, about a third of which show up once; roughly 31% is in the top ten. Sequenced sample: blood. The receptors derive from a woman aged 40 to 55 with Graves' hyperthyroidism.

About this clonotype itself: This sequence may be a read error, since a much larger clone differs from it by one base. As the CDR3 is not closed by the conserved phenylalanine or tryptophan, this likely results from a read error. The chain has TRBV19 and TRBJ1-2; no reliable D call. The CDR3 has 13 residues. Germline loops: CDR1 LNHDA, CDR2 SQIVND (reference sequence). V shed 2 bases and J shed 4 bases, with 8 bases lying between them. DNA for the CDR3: TGTGCCAGTAGTATATCCAGGTCCTATGGCTACACCCTC. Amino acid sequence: CASSISRSYGYTL.

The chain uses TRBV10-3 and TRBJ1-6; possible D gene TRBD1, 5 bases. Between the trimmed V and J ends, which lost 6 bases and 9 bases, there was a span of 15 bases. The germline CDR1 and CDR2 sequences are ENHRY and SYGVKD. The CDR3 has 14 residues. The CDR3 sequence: CAISWGVSGSPLHF. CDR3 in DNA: TGTGCCATCAGCTGGGGGGTCTCGGGTTCACCCCTCCACTTT.

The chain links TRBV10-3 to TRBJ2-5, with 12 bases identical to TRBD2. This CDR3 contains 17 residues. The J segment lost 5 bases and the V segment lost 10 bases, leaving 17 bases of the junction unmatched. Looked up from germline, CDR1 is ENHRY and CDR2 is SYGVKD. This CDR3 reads CASRTRTSGVDAETQYF. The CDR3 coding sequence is TGTGCCAGCAGGACTAGGACTAGCGGGGTGGATGCTGAGACCCAGTACTTC.

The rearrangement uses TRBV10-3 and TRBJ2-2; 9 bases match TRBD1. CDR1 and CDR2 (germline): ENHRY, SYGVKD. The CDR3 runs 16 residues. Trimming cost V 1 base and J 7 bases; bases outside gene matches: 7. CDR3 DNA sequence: TGTGCCATCAGTGAGTTCCATGGGGACAGGGACGGGGAGCTGTTTTTT. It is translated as CAISEFHGDRDGELFF.

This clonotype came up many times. The CDR3 DNA is TGTGCCACCCTTAATGTTGATTCTAACTATGGCTACACCTTC. Its translation is CATLNVDSNYGYTF. V is TRBV10-3 and J is TRBJ1-2; D remains unclear. The CDR3 is 14 residues long. The germline V and J ends were trimmed by 10 bases and 0 bases, with 15 bases remaining between them. In germline, CDR1 is ENHRY, CDR2 SYGVKD.

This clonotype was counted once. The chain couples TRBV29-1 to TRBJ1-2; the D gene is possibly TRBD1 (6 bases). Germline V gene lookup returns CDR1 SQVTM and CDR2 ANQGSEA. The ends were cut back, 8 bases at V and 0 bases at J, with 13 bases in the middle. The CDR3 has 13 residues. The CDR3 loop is CSLESGANYGYTF. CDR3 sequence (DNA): TGCAGCTTGGAGTCAGGGGCTAACTATGGCTACACCTTC.

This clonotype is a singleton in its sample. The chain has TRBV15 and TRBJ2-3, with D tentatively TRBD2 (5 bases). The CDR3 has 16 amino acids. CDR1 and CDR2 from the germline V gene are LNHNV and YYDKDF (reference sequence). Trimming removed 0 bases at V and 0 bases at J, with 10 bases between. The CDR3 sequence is CATSRDRGFSTDTQYF. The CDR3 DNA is TGTGCCACCAGCAGAGATCGAGGGTTTAGCACAGATACGCAGTATTTT.

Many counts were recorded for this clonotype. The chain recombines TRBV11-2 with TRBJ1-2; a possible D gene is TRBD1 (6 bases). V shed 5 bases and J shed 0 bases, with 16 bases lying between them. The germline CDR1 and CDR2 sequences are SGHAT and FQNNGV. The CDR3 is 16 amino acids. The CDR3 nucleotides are TGTGCCAGCAGCACCCGGTTGACAGGTTCTAACTATGGCTACACCTTC. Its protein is CASSTRLTGSNYGYTF. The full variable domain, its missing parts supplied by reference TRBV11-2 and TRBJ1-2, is EAGVAQSPRYKIIEKRQSVAFWCNPISGHATLYWYQQILGQGPKLLIQFQNNGVVDDSQLPKDRFSAERLKGVDSTLKIQPAKLEDSAVYLCASSTRLTGSNYGYTFGSGTRLTVV.

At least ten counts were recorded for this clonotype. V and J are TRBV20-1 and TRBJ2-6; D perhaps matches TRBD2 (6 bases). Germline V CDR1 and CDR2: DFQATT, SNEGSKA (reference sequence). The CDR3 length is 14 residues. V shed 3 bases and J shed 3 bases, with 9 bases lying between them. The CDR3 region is CSASAEGGANVLTF. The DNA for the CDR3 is TGCAGTGCTAGCGCGGAGGGTGGGGCCAACGTCCTGACTTTC.

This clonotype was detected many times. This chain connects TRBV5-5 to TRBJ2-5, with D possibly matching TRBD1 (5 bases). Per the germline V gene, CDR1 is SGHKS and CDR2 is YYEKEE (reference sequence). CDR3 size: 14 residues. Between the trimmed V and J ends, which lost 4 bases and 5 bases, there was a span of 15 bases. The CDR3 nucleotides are TGTGCCAGCAGCAACGCAGGGTTGATCGAGACCCAGTACTTC. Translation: CASSNAGLIETQYF.

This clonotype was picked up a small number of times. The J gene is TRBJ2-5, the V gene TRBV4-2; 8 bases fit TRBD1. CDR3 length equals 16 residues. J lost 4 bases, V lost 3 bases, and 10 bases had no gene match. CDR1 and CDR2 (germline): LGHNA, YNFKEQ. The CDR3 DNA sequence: TGTGCCAGCAGCCAGGGGCAGGGGGCGATACGAGAGACCCAGTACTTC. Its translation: CASSQGQGAIRETQYF.

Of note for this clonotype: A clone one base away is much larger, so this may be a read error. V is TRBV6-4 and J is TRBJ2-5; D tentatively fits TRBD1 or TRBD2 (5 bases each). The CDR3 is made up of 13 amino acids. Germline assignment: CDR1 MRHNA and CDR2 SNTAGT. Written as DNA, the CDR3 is TGTGCCATCAGTGACGAACCAGGGAGGACCCAGTACTTC. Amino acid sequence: CAISDEPGRTQYF.

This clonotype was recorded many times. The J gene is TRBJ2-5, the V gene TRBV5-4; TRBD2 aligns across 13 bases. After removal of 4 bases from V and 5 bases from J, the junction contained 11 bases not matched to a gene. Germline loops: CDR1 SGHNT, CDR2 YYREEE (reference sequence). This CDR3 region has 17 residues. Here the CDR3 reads CASSRTSGSLAGETQYF. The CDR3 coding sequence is TGTGCCAGCAGCCGGACTAGCGGGAGCCTCGCGGGGGAGACCCAGTACTTC.

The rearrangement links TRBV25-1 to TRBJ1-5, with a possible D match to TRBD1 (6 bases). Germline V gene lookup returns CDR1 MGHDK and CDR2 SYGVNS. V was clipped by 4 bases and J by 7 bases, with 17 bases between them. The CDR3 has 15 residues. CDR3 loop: CASSARGYREQPQHF. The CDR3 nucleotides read TGTGCCAGCAGTGCTAGAGGATACAGGGAACAGCCCCAGCATTTT.

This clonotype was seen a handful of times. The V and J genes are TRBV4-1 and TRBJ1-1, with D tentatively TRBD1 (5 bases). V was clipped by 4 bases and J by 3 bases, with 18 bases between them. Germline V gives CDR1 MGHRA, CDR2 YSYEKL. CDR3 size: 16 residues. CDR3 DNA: TGCGCCAGCAGCCGAGGGACCCACGGATATTACACTGAAGCTTTCTTT. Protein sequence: CASSRGTHGYYTEAFF.

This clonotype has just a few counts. The CDR3 region has the DNA TGCAGTGCTAGAGATCAAGTTGGCTACGAGCAGTACTTC. Translation gives CSARDQVGYEQYF. The rearrangement joins TRBV20-1 to TRBJ2-7; D is ambiguous. CDR3 length: 13 amino acids. Germline assignment: CDR1 DFQATT and CDR2 SNEGSKA (reference sequence). Trimming stripped 0 bases from V and 3 bases from J, with 9 bases between.

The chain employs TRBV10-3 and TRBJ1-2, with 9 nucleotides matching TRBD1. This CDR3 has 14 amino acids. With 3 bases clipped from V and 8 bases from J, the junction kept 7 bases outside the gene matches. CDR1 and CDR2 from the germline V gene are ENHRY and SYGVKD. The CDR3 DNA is TGTGCCATCAGTGACACCGGGACAGGGTTGGGCTACACCTTC. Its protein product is CAISDTGTGLGYTF.

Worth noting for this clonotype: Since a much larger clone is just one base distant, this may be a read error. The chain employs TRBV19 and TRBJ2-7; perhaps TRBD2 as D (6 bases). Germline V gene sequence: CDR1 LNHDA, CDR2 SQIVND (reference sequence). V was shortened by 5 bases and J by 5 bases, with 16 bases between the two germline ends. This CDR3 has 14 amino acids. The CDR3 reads CASSVRPGGDEQYF. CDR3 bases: TGTGCCAGTAGTGTGCGACCCGGAGGGGACGAGCAGTACTTC.

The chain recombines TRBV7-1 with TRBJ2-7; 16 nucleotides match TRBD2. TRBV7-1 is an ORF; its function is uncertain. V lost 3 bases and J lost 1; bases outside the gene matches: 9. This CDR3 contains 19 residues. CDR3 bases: TGTGCCAGCAGCTCTCGGCCGGGACTAGCGGGGGGGTTGTCCTACGAGCAGTACTTC. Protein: CASSSRPGLAGGLSYEQYF.

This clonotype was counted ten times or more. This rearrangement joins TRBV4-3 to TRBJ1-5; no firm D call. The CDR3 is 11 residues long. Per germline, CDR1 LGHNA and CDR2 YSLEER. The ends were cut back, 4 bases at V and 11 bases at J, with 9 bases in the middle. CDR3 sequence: CASSPPSAQHF. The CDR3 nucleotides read TGCGCCAGCAGCCCACCCTCGGCCCAGCATTTT.

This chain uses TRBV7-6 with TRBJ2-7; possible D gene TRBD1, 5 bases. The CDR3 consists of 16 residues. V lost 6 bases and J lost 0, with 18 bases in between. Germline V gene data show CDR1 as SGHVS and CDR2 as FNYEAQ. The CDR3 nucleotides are TGTGCCAGCAGGCGCATCACAGGAAGGGGCTCCTACGAGCAGTACTTC. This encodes CASRRITGRGSYEQYF. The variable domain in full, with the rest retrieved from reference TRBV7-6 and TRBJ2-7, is GAGVSQSPRYKVTKRGQDVALRCDPISGHVSLYWYRQALGQGPEFLTYFNYEAQQDKSGLPNDRFSAERPEGSISTLTIQRTEQRDSAMYRCASRRITGRGSYEQYFGPGTRLTVT.